The rows below give T cell receptor beta chains drawn from one sample of a study of cytomegalovirus exposure and HLA in healthy donors. TCRdb's table, derived via immunoSEQ multiplex PCR, lists solely in-frame clones and lacks some. Among some 200,000 clones, more than 60% were seen once, and the ten largest hold around 3%. The specimen sequenced was PBMCs. The receptors were sampled from a female donor in good health and CMV-seronegative. The CDR3 runs from the conserved cysteine through the conserved F or W. A D gene is named only where the DNA matches it firmly. The size field is filled for only some rows; it gives once, few, many or a size class.

V gene	J gene	clone size	D gene	CDR3 length	CDR3 DNA	CDR3 protein
TRBV7-2	TRBJ2-1	NA	NA	15	TGTGCCAGCAGCTTAACCGGGACTCTCTACAATGAGCAGTTCTTC	CASSLTGTLYNEQFF
TRBV30	TRBJ2-7	few	TRBD2	15	TGTGCCTGGAGGGCTAGCGGGGGGCTCTCCTACGAGCAGTACTTC	CAWRASGGLSYEQYF
TRBV9	TRBJ2-2	NA	NA	17	TGTGCCAGCAGCGAATCCGGGACTCTCAAGTGGACCGGGGAGCTGTTTTTT	CASSESGTLKWTGELFF
TRBV29-1	TRBJ2-6	NA	NA	13	TGCAGCGTCCAGTACGCTGGGGCCAACGTCCTGACTTTC	CSVQYAGANVLTF
TRBV19	TRBJ2-7	NA	NA	14	TGTGCCAGTAGTACGAAGGGAGGCCCCTACGAGCAGTACTTC	CASSTKGGPYEQYF
TRBV6-5	TRBJ2-4	NA	NA	13	TGTGCCAGCAGGGAGGGTACCAAAAACATTCAGTACTTC	CASREGTKNIQYF
TRBV2	TRBJ1-1	few	NA	13	TGTGCCAGCAGTGAGGGCCTGAACACTGAAGCTTTCTTT	CASSEGLNTEAFF
TRBV25-1	TRBJ1-6	NA	TRBD1	17	TGTGCCAGCAGTGAATGGGGGACAGGGGTTGAGAGCTCACCCCTCCACTTT	CASSEWGTGVESSPLHF
TRBV5-6	TRBJ2-7	NA	TRBD1	14	TGTGCCAGCAGCTGGCGGCAGGGGGCGCGAGAGCAGTACTTC	CASSWRQGAREQYF
TRBV10-3	TRBJ1-5	NA	NA	14	TGTGCCATCAGTGAGTCAAGCGGCAATCAGCCCCAGCATTTT	CAISESSGNQPQHF
TRBV28	TRBJ2-2	NA	NA	14	TGTGCCAGCAGTTCTCATTCGGACACCGGGGAGCTGTTTTTT	CASSSHSDTGELFF
TRBV30	TRBJ1-2	NA	NA	13	TGTGCCTGGAGACTCCCCGACCGGGATGGCTACACCTTC	CAWRLPDRDGYTF
TRBV30	TRBJ2-1	NA	NA	14	TGTGCCTGGAGTCGGACTAAGGTATCCAATGAGCAGTTCTTC	CAWSRTKVSNEQFF
TRBV28	TRBJ1-1	NA	TRBD1	14	TGTGCCAGCAGTTTGCCAGGGGGGATTACTGAAGCTTTCTTT	CASSLPGGITEAFF
TRBV11-2	TRBJ2-6	NA	TRBD1	18	TGTGCCAGCAGCGGTGGACAGGTCTTCAGCTCTGGGGCCAACGTCCTGACTTTC	CASSGGQVFSSGANVLTF
TRBV6-5	TRBJ1-2	NA	TRBD1	13	TGTGCCAGCAGGATGGACAGGAGATATGGCTACACCTTC	CASRMDRRYGYTF
TRBV9	TRBJ1-5	few	TRBD1	15	TGTGCCAGCAGCGTAGAGGGGACAGGGGGGCAGCCCCAGCATTTT	CASSVEGTGGQPQHF
TRBV7-3	TRBJ2-7	once	TRBD1	14	TGTGCCAGCAGCCTCGGACAGGGGGCGTACGAGCAGTACTTC	CASSLGQGAYEQYF
TRBV6-1	TRBJ2-7	NA	TRBD2	15	TGTGCCAGCAGGCCCTTGGCGGGAGGGCCCTACGAGCAGTACTTC	CASRPLAGGPYEQYF
TRBV6-5	TRBJ1-6	NA	NA	14	TGTGCCAGCAGTTACCTACAGGTGGATTCACCCCTCCACTTT	CASSYLQVDSPLHF
TRBV5-1	TRBJ1-3	NA	TRBD1	16	TGCGCCAGCAGCTTGGGGGGACAGAACTCTGGAAACACCATATATTTT	CASSLGGQNSGNTIYF
TRBV15	TRBJ2-1	NA	NA	14	TGTGCCACCAGCAGAGTGGGCGGCGGGAATGAGCAGTTCTTC	CATSRVGGGNEQFF
TRBV7-9	TRBJ1-4	NA	TRBD1	16	TGTGCCAGCAGCTTAGGAGACAGGGGAGGTAGTGAAAAACTGTTTTTT	CASSLGDRGGSEKLFF
TRBV14	TRBJ1-5	NA	TRBD1	13	TGTGCCAGCCGATACAGGGGCGATCAGCCCCAGCATTTT	CASRYRGDQPQHF
TRBV11-1	TRBJ1-6	NA	TRBD1	14	TGTGCCAGCAGCGGCCGGGACAGAAATTCACCCCTCCACTTT	CASSGRDRNSPLHF
TRBV28	TRBJ1-1	NA	TRBD1	15	TGTGCCAGCAGAGGCCAGACAGGGTTGAACACTGAAGCTTTCTTT	CASRGQTGLNTEAFF
TRBV19	TRBJ2-5	NA	NA	12	TGTGCCAGTAGTACAACGGGGGAGACCCAGTACTTC	CASSTTGETQYF
TRBV11-2	TRBJ2-3	NA	NA	14	TGTGCCAGCAGCTTAGATCCCGCGCCAGATACGCAGTATTTT	CASSLDPAPDTQYF
TRBV10-3	TRBJ2-1	NA	NA	14	TGTGCCATCAGTGACAGGGACACCTACAATGAGCAGTTCTTC	CAISDRDTYNEQFF
TRBV7-8	TRBJ1-5	NA	NA	15	TGTGCCAGCAGCGCGGGGGAGAGGGGCAATCAGCCCCAGCATTTT	CASSAGERGNQPQHF
TRBV7-6	TRBJ2-1	NA	TRBD2	16	TGTGCCAGCAGCTTTCCAGCGGGGGAATCCTACAATGAGCAGTTCTTC	CASSFPAGESYNEQFF
TRBV7-8	TRBJ2-7	NA	TRBD1	14	TGTGCCAGCAGCGGGCGGACAGGAACCTACGAGCAGTACTTC	CASSGRTGTYEQYF
TRBV27	TRBJ2-7	NA	NA	14	TGTGCCAGCAGTTTATTAGCTCGGGATTACGAGCAGTACTTC	CASSLLARDYEQYF
TRBV19	TRBJ1-1	few	TRBD1	15	TGTGCCAGTAGTATTGGGACAGGTGAGAACACTGAAGCTTTCTTT	CASSIGTGENTEAFF
TRBV30	TRBJ1-2	NA	NA	13	TGTGCCTGGAGTCCAGGCAGGGGCTATGGCTACACCTTC	CAWSPGRGYGYTF
TRBV7-2	TRBJ2-3	NA	TRBD2	17	TGTGCCAGCAGCTTAGGACTAGCGGGGTCTAGCACAGATACGCAGTATTTT	CASSLGLAGSSTDTQYF
TRBV15	TRBJ1-1	NA	TRBD1	16	TGTGCCACCAGCAGAGATTTAACAGGGGTGAACACTGAAGCTTTCTTT	CATSRDLTGVNTEAFF
TRBV25-1	TRBJ1-1	NA	NA	15	TGTGCCAGCAGTGAATATTGGGGGGAAGAGGGTGCGGCTTTCTTT	CASSEYWGEEGAAFF
TRBV28	TRBJ2-7	NA	NA	14	TGTGCCAGCAGTGTCGAAAGAGGGCTCTACGAGCAGTACTTC	CASSVERGLYEQYF
TRBV4-1	TRBJ2-2	few	NA	20	TGCGCCAGCAGCCAAGACATCAGGGCCCCAGACAGACCGAACACCGGGGAGCTGTTTTTT	CASSQDIRAPDRPNTGELFF
TRBV7-9	TRBJ1-5	NA	NA	12	TGTTCCAGCAGCTTAGTGGAGCAGCCCCAGCATTTT	CSSSLVEQPQHF
TRBV29-1	TRBJ2-3	NA	TRBD2	15	TGCAGCGTTGCAGGACTAGCGGGACGGACAGATACGCAGTATTTT	CSVAGLAGRTDTQYF
TRBV11-2	TRBJ1-5	NA	NA	18	TGTGCCAGCAGCTTGACCTATGCCGGGACATCAGTCAATCAGCCCCAGCATTTT	CASSLTYAGTSVNQPQHF
TRBV9	TRBJ1-2	NA	NA	15	TGTGCCAGCAGCGCGAGAGGGGGTGGAAACTATGGCTACACCTTC	CASSARGGGNYGYTF
TRBV7-2	TRBJ2-2	few	TRBD2	17	TGTGCCAGCAGCTCCACCGGGCTAGCGGGGAGGGCCGGGGAGCTGTTTTTT	CASSSTGLAGRAGELFF
TRBV4-2	TRBJ2-2	NA	NA	15	TGTGCCAGCAGCCAAGACTCGGGAAGCACCGGGGAGCTGTTTTTT	CASSQDSGSTGELFF
TRBV15	TRBJ2-3	NA	NA	14	TGTGCCACCACCGAACAAAGGTGGTCCGGGACGCAGTATTTT	CATTEQRWSGTQYF
TRBV13	TRBJ1-2	NA	NA	14	TGTGCCAGCAGCCGGAATCCAGGTTCTCATGGCTACACCTTC	CASSRNPGSHGYTF
TRBV7-8	TRBJ2-1	NA	TRBD2	15	TGTGCCAGCAGCCTAGGACTAGGTCCTAGGAATGAGCAGTTCTTC	CASSLGLGPRNEQFF
TRBV19	TRBJ2-7	NA	NA	13	TGTGCCACCTCGGGGGACAGTTCCTACGAGCAGTACTTC	CATSGDSSYEQYF